This T cell receptor beta chain derives from a study of cytomegalovirus exposure and HLA in healthy donors. Study observations and caveats: Specificity of a few CMV-associated chains for CMV antigens was verified in vitro. In an earlier analysis, most TCR beta V segments were productive about 87% or about 30% of the time.

On this clone itself: The antigen is not known.

The donors were healthy bone marrow donors. Researchers ran the PCR with 60 Vbeta and 13 Jbeta primers. Produced via immunoSEQ multiplex PCR; TCRdb's table is partial and in-frame only. The table lists roughly 130,000 clones, 75% to 85% of them singletons, with approximately 11% in the top ten. CDR3 size: 14 residues. V dropped 5 bases and J dropped 5 bases, with 15 bases sitting between them. The germline V gene has CDR1 MDHEN and CDR2 SYDVKM. The receptor was derived from a male donor in good health and CMV-seropositive. The sample taken for sequencing was PBMCs. This chain uses TRBV28 with TRBJ2-5, with D possibly TRBD1 on 5 matching bases. CDR3 sequence (DNA): TGTGCCAGCAGTCCGTCCAGGGTAGGGGAGACCCAGTACTTC. It codes for CASSPSRVGETQYF. Combining the CDR3 with reference TRBV28 and TRBJ2-5 gives the whole variable domain DVKVTQSSRYLVKRTGEKVFLECVQDMDHENMFWYRQDPGLGLRLIYFSYDVKMKEKGDIPEGYSVSREKKERFSLILESASTNQTSMYLCASSPSRVGETQYFGPGTRLLVL.